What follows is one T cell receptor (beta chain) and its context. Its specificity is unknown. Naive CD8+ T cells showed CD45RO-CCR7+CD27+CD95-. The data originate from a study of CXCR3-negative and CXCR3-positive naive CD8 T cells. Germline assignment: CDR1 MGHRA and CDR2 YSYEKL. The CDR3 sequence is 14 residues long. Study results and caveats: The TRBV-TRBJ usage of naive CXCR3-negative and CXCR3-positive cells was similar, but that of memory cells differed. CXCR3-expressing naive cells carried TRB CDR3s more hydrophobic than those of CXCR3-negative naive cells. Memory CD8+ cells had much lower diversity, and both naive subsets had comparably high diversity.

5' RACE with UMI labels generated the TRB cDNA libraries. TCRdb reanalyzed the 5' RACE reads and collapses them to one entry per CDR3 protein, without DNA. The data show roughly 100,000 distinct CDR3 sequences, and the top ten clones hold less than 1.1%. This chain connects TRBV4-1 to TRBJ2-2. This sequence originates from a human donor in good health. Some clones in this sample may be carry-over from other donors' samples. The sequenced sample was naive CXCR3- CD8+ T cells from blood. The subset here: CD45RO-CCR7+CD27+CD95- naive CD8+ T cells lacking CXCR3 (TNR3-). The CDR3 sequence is CASSQVGNAGELFF.